What follows are 17 T cell receptor beta chains derived from one specimen sequenced in a study of control samples from healthy donors and cancer patients. The protocol was immunoSEQ multiplex PCR, while the TCRdb copy is restricted to in-frame clones and leaves out a portion. The table lists around 150,000 clones, over 85% of them singletons. Sequencing used blood. The source is a man aged 25-45 years in good health.

The V gene is TRBV27, the J gene TRBJ1-6; 9 bases are shared with TRBD1. Per the germline V gene, CDR1 is MNHEY and CDR2 is SMNVEV (reference sequence). V was clipped by 3 bases and J by 10 bases; unmatched bases: 10. CDR3 length: 16 residues. CDR3 amino acids: CASSLDSTGGGSPLHF. The DNA for the CDR3 is TGTGCCAGCAGTTTGGATTCCACAGGGGGCGGATCACCCCTCCACTTT.

With respect to this clone: This CDR3 is also generated by other DNA sequences in the sample. This chain uses TRBV5-1 with TRBJ1-1; 8 bases are shared with TRBD1. Germline lookup yields CDR1 SGHRS and CDR2 YFSETQ. The CDR3 runs to 14 residues. The V segment lost 3 bases and the J segment 2 bases; nucleotides outside the gene matches: 3. In DNA form, the CDR3 reads TGCGCCAGCAGCTCTGGACAGGGAAACACTGAAGCTTTCTTT. Residues: CASSSGQGNTEAFF. The full variable domain, in which reference TRBV5-1 and TRBJ1-1 provide the parts outside the CDR3, is KAGVTQTPRYLIKTRGQQVTLSCSPISGHRSVSWYQQTPGQGLQFLFEYFSETQRNKGNFPGRFSGRQFSNSRSEMNVSTLELGDSALYLCASSSGQGNTEAFFGQGTRLTVV.

This chain uses TRBV29-1 with TRBJ2-6; possibly TRBD2 for D (7 bases). The CDR3 spans 19 residues. V was cut by 3 bases and J by 1 base, with 22 bases left in between. Looked up from germline, CDR1 is SQVTM and CDR2 is ANQGSEA. The CDR3 DNA reads TGCAGCGTTGAGGCTTATTCACAGGGAGGGGTATCTGGGGCCAACGTCCTGACTTTC. This codes for CSVEAYSQGGVSGANVLTF.

The chain carries TRBV3-1 (or the pseudogene TRBV3-2) and TRBJ1-2; D gene unclear. Trimming took 3 bases from V and 6 from J, leaving 8 bases between them. The length of the CDR3 is 12 residues. Germline V gene data show CDR1 as LGHDT and CDR2 as YNNKEL (reference sequence). In DNA form, the CDR3 reads TGTGCCAGCAGCCAGTCTCTACATGGCTACACCTTC. It codes for CASSQSLHGYTF.

Regarding this clone: The junction and the germline gene differ at one end; a read error may be behind it. This chain connects TRBV10-3 to TRBJ2-2; TRBD2 aligns across 10 bases. The CDR3 has 17 residues. Germline loops: CDR1 ENHRY, CDR2 SYGVKD. CDR3 sequence reads: CAIREGLAGANTGELFF. The CDR3 coding sequence is TGTGCCATCCGTGAGGGGCTAGCGGGGGCGAACACCGGGGAGCTGTTTTTT.

The chain employs TRBV28 and TRBJ1-1; 10 nucleotides line up with TRBD1. V trimming: 6 bases; J trimming: 10 bases; junction bases outside the gene matches: 17. CDR1 MDHEN and CDR2 SYDVKM come from the germline V gene. The CDR3 extends over 16 amino acids. The CDR3 sequence: CASSFDSTGGGLVAFF. DNA for the CDR3: TGTGCCAGCAGCTTCGATTCGACAGGGGGCGGTTTGGTAGCTTTCTTT. Variable domain in full (rest from reference TRBV28 and TRBJ1-1): DVKVTQSSRYLVKRTGEKVFLECVQDMDHENMFWYRQDPGLGLRLIYFSYDVKMKEKGDIPEGYSVSREKKERFSLILESASTNQTSMYLCASSFDSTGGGLVAFFGQGTRLTVV.

CDR3 DNA: TGCAGCGTATTGACAGGGGGATCCCAAGAGACCCAGTACTTC. Translation: CSVLTGGSQETQYF. The rearrangement joins TRBV29-1 to TRBJ2-5; TRBD1 matches 9 bases. The junction had 6 bases not matched to a gene; V was cut back by 6 bases and J by 1 base. There are 14 residues in the CDR3. Germline V lookup: CDR1 SQVTM, CDR2 ANQGSEA.

This chain uses TRBV7-2 with TRBJ2-1; tentative D call: TRBD2 (6 bases). Germline V gene lookup returns CDR1 SGHTA and CDR2 FQGNSA. CDR3 length: 16 residues. The V and J ends lost 0 bases and 13 bases respectively, with 22 bases between them. CDR3: CASSLAAGGLLAPQFF. CDR3 DNA: TGTGCCAGCAGCTTAGCTGCCGGGGGACTCCTCGCCCCTCAGTTCTTC.

The V and J genes are TRBV11-2 and TRBJ2-3, with D perhaps TRBD2 (6 bases). The V gene's germline CDR1 is SGHAT and CDR2 FQNNGV. V lost 2 bases, J lost 3 bases, and 12 bases lay in between. CDR3 length equals 15 residues. CDR3 protein: CASSLSGRGTDTQYF. Here the CDR3 DNA reads TGTGCCAGCAGCTTAAGCGGGCGCGGGACAGATACGCAGTATTTT.

The chain recombines TRBV6-1 with TRBJ1-2; D is unresolved. V lost 1 base to trimming and J lost 8 bases, with 8 bases between them. The CDR3 is 12 residues long. The germline gives CDR1 MNHNS, CDR2 SASEGT. DNA for the CDR3: TGTGCCAGCAGTGAAGTCCCCGCGGGCTACACCTTC. Residues: CASSEVPAGYTF.

This chain links TRBV30 with TRBJ2-7, with D unresolved. This CDR3 is built from 13 residues. Between the trimmed V and J ends, which lost 1 base and 7 bases, there was a span of 14 bases. Germline V gene lookup returns CDR1 GTSNPN and CDR2 SVGIG (reference sequence). The CDR3 loop is CAWSGVPTYEQYF. The CDR3 coding sequence is TGTGCCTGGAGTGGCGTTCCTACTTATGAGCAGTACTTC.

This clone was counted only a few times. The chain joins TRBV9 to TRBJ2-5; 8 positions agree with TRBD1. The CDR3 loop spans 14 amino acids. Trimming took 3 bases from V and 4 from J; bases not matched to a gene: 5. Looked up from germline, CDR1 is SGDLS and CDR2 is YYNGEE. CDR3 coding DNA: TGTGCCAGCAGCGGAGGACAGGGAGGAGAGACCCAGTACTTC. Protein product: CASSGGQGGETQYF.

As DNA, the CDR3 is TGTGCCAGCAGCCAGGAAGAGAAAAAAGAGACCCAGTACTTC. The encoded protein is CASSQEEKKETQYF. J is TRBJ2-5 and V is TRBV3-1 (or the pseudogene TRBV3-2); D ambiguous. The germline V gene has CDR1 LGHDT and CDR2 YNNKEL (reference sequence). The CDR3 consists of 14 residues. Trimming removed 3 bases at V and 3 bases at J, with 11 bases between.

This clone has only a few counts. The rearrangement joins TRBV7-8 to TRBJ2-1; D might be TRBD1 (5 bases). V lost 1 base to trimming and J lost 5 bases, with 18 bases between them. This CDR3 has 17 residues. Germline V CDR1 and CDR2: SGHVS, FQNEAQ. Here the CDR3 reads CASSLVIIPTDNNEQFF. The DNA for the CDR3 is TGTGCCAGCAGCTTAGTAATTATTCCGACAGATAACAATGAGCAGTTCTTC.

The J gene is TRBJ2-2, the V gene TRBV5-4; 8 bases line up with TRBD1. Germline CDR1 is SGHNT and CDR2 is YYREEE (reference sequence). After removal of 3 bases from V and 5 bases from J, the junction contained 9 bases not matched to a gene. This CDR3 comprises 16 residues. The chain's CDR3 is CASSSFGTGGTGELFF. The CDR3 nucleotides are TGTGCCAGCAGCTCCTTTGGGACAGGTGGGACCGGGGAGCTGTTTTTT.

This clone was observed a single time. The chain recombines TRBV6-5 with TRBJ2-2; D unresolved. The V end was cut by 6 bases, the J end by 8 bases, with 10 bases between. The CDR3 contains 12 residues. CDR1 is MNHEY, CDR2 SVGAGI, per germline. In DNA, the CDR3 is TGTGCCAGCAGCCTCATTGATGGGGAGCTGTTTTTT. Its protein is CASSLIDGELFF.

This chain joins TRBV20-1 and TRBJ1-3, with unresolved D. Trimming cost V 5 bases and J 4 bases, with 6 bases left between them. The germline V gene encodes CDR1 DFQATT and CDR2 SNEGSKA (reference sequence). The CDR3 consists of 11 residues. The CDR3 region is CSASYGNTIYF. The CDR3 region has the DNA TGCAGTGCTTCCTACGGAAACACCATATATTTT.